A single sample gave rise to the 15 T cell receptor beta chains below, sequenced in a study of blood T cells in healthy people across ages. A second PCR, run for about 7 to 11 cycles, used a sample-barcoded 5' primer plus a J-beta primer mix. TCRdb independently ran MiXCR on the 5' RACE reads; one entry per CDR3 protein. There are approximately 800,000 distinct CDR3 sequences in the sample; more than 50% occur only once, and under 30% lies in the top ten. The sample taken for sequencing was blood. These receptors all stem from a man aged 35-49 years in good health.

The rearrangement uses TRBV20-1 and TRBJ2-4; 14 bases agree with TRBD2. With V trimmed by 0 bases and J by 1 base, 8 bases remained unmatched. The V gene's germline CDR1 is DFQATT and CDR2 SNEGSKA (reference sequence). This CDR3 is built from 19 residues. The CDR3 region has the DNA TGCAGTGCTAGAGATCTGACTAGCGGGGGGGCCTTGGCCAAAAACATTCAGTACTTC. As protein: CSARDLTSGGALAKNIQYF.

This sequence joins TRBV4-3 and TRBJ2-5; D may be TRBD2 (6 bases). The CDR3 runs 16 residues. V was trimmed by 1 base and J by 2 bases, leaving 14 bases between them. The germline gives CDR1 LGHNA, CDR2 YSLEER. CDR3 loop: CASSQGEAGTQETQYF. The CDR3, as DNA: TGCGCCAGCAGCCAAGGGGAGGCAGGCACACAAGAGACCCAGTACTTC.

The chain uses TRBV5-1 and TRBJ2-3, with TRBD2 as a possible D gene (5 bases). The CDR3 loop spans 13 amino acids. Germline values: CDR1 SGHRS, CDR2 YFSETQ. V gave up 6 bases and J gave up 1 base, with 9 bases separating them. In nucleotides, the CDR3 is TGCGCCAGCACGCGGCGGGGCACAGATACGCAGTATTTT. It encodes CASTRRGTDTQYF.

In this sample, this clonotype turned up a few times. The CDR3 sequence: CASSFEGGPRAEDSPLHF. The CDR3 region has the DNA TGTGCCAGCAGTTTTGAAGGGGGGCCGCGGGCGGAAGATTCACCCCTCCACTTT. This rearrangement joins TRBV27 to TRBJ1-6; weak D call: TRBD1 (6 bases). The length of the CDR3 is 18 residues. Trimming left V 3 bases short and J 8 bases short, with 23 bases between. The germline V gene has CDR1 MNHEY and CDR2 SMNVEV (reference sequence).

The rearrangement links TRBV7-9 to TRBJ2-1; a possible D gene is TRBD1 (5 bases). V was shortened by 4 bases and J by 4 bases, with 11 bases between the two germline ends. CDR3 size: 14 residues. Per germline, CDR1 SEHNR and CDR2 FQNEAQ (reference sequence). CDR3 sequence reads: CASSSPGHYNEQFF. CDR3 coding DNA: TGTGCCAGCAGCTCCCCCGGACATTACAATGAGCAGTTCTTC.

This clonotype was seen once. The chain couples TRBV20-1 to TRBJ2-7; 10 bases fit TRBD2. Judging by the DNA end, TRBJ2-5 fits better; the J call may be wrong. The CDR3 consists of 19 residues. Germline assignment: CDR1 DFQATT and CDR2 SNEGSKA (reference sequence). The CDR3 region has the DNA TGCAGTGCTAGAGGAGGGGTAGCTAGCGGGAGCCTTAGGTTAGGGACCCAGTACTTC. Amino acid sequence: CSARGGVASGSLRLGTQYF.

V is TRBV28 and J is TRBJ2-4, with 8 bases aligning to TRBD1. The CDR3 has 15 residues. Germline loops: CDR1 MDHEN, CDR2 SYDVKM. The J segment lost 7 bases and the V segment lost 5 bases, leaving 10 bases of the junction unmatched. The CDR3 DNA follows: TGTGCCAGCAGTACACACAAAGGACAGGGTAACATTCAGTACTTC. Protein product: CASSTHKGQGNIQYF.

The chain links TRBV7-9 to TRBJ1-4, with D possibly being TRBD1 (6 bases). The CDR3 has 15 residues. V gave up 11 bases and J gave up 5 bases, with 21 bases separating them. Germline CDR1 reads SEHNR; CDR2 reads FQNEAQ (reference sequence). CDR3 residues: CASGLPRGRNEKLFF. The CDR3 DNA sequence: TGTGCCTCAGGCCTCCCCAGGGGTAGGAATGAAAAACTGTTTTTT.

The chain couples TRBV7-9 to TRBJ1-2; 10 nucleotides align to TRBD1. Per the germline V gene, CDR1 is SEHNR and CDR2 is FQNEAQ (reference sequence). With 1 base clipped from V and 4 bases from J, the junction kept 15 bases outside the gene matches. CDR3 size: 19 residues. This chain's CDR3 is CASSLERRQGADSVYGYTF. The CDR3 DNA sequence: TGTGCCAGCAGCTTAGAGCGCCGACAGGGGGCCGATTCGGTCTATGGCTACACCTTC.

The rearrangement links TRBV6-6 to TRBJ2-7; 13 bases are shared with TRBD2. The J call could be wrong; TRBJ2-5 is a better fit for the DNA end. Germline loops: CDR1 MNHNY, CDR2 SVGAGI (reference sequence). The CDR3 has 15 residues. This CDR3 reads CASRPTSGGEETQYF. CDR3 bases: TGTGCCAGCAGGCCCACTAGCGGGGGGGAAGAGACCCAGTACTTC.

This chain joins TRBV5-5 and TRBJ1-1; D uncertain. The V end was cut by 0 bases, the J end by 0 bases, with 6 bases between. Germline V lookup: CDR1 SGHKS, CDR2 YYEKEE (reference sequence). CDR3 size: 14 residues. The CDR3 loop is CASSLDYMNTEAFF. For the CDR3, the DNA is TGTGCCAGCAGCTTGGACTATATGAACACTGAAGCTTTCTTT. The whole variable domain, remainder taken from reference TRBV5-5 and TRBJ1-1, is DAGVTQSPTHLIKTRGQQVTLRCSPISGHKSVSWYQQVLGQGPQFIFQYYEKEERGRGNFPDRFSARQFPNYSSELNVNALLLGDSALYLCASSLDYMNTEAFFGQGTRLTVV.

The chain uses TRBV6-4 and TRBJ1-2, with D uncertain. With 0 bases removed from V and 8 bases from J, the gap between germline ends came to 10 bases. There are 13 residues in the CDR3. Germline V gene data show CDR1 as MRHNA and CDR2 as SNTAGT. CDR3 loop: CASSDSTARGYTF. The CDR3 region has the DNA TGTGCCAGCAGTGACTCGACGGCCCGGGGCTACACCTTC.

CDR3 in amino acids: CATLAGGNIQYF. DNA of the CDR3: TGTGCCACTCTAGCGGGGGGAAACATTCAGTACTTC. The rearrangement uses TRBV10-3 and TRBJ2-4; 11 nucleotides line up with TRBD2. The CDR3 is 12 residues long. Germline V gene lookup returns CDR1 ENHRY and CDR2 SYGVKD. V shed 10 bases and J 6 bases; nucleotides not matched to a gene: 2.

V gene TRBV5-6 combines with J gene TRBJ2-7, with a possible D match to TRBD2 (5 bases). The CDR3 is 13 residues long. The V gene lost 6 bases and the J gene lost 4 bases, with 14 bases spanning the gap. CDR1 and CDR2 (germline): SGHDT, YYEEEE. DNA for the CDR3: TGTGCCAGCATTGATATTGGAGGTTACGAGCAGTACTTC. Its translation is CASIDIGGYEQYF. The full variable domain, its missing parts supplied by reference TRBV5-6 and TRBJ2-7, is DAGVTQSPTHLIKTRGQQVTLRCSPKSGHDTVSWYQQALGQGPQFIFQYYEEEERQRGNFPDRFSGHQFPNYSSELNVNALLLGDSALYLCASIDIGGYEQYFGPGTRLTVT.

This clonotype came up many times. The chain couples TRBV9 to TRBJ2-3, with D perhaps TRBD1 (6 bases). CDR3 length: 15 residues. V dropped 0 bases and J dropped 4 bases, with 12 bases sitting between them. Looked up from germline, CDR1 is SGDLS and CDR2 is YYNGEE. CDR3 sequence reads: CASSVVGAGADTQYF. The CDR3 DNA follows: TGTGCCAGCAGCGTAGTGGGGGCCGGAGCAGATACGCAGTATTTT.